This T cell receptor (beta chain) was documented in a study of T cell responses to AZD1222 COVID-19 vaccine. Study overall: Researchers grouped second doses given at about 4 or about 12 weeks into one pool. Study-level findings and limits: Possibly, clonal diversity was underestimated; donors were largely white British and included more females. The study sampled repertoires only after the peak T cell response. The CD4 TCRs associated with vaccination extended across spike and predominated at 160-218 and 743-854.

This clone showed up just once. Its antigen remains unknown. Clones were sequenced by immunoSEQ multiplex PCR, and TCRdb holds only the in-frame ones, with some missing. The top ten clones hold approximately 17% of a sample with about 110,000 clones, roughly 84% of them seen once. Germline assignment: CDR1 SSHAT and CDR2 FNYEAQ (reference sequence). V was trimmed by 4 bases and J by 7 bases, leaving 7 bases between them. The CDR3 is 12 amino acids. The receptor's source is an adult in good health. Specimen: peripheral blood, collected on day 0 of AZD1222 vaccination. The chain has TRBV7-7 and TRBJ2-2, with D unresolved. The CDR3 DNA sequence: TGTGCCAGCAGCTCACAAGGCGGGGAGCTGTTTTTT. This codes for CASSSQGGELFF.